What follows is one T cell receptor (beta chain) and its context. This CDR3 comprises 13 residues. Per the germline V gene, CDR1 is SGHAT and CDR2 is FQNNGV. Trimming took 4 bases from V and 0 from J, leaving 6 bases between them. This entry belongs to a study of shared clonotypes between healthy human individuals. Generated by immunoSEQ multiplex PCR, the TCRdb table keeps only in-frame clones and is missing some. Of 550,000 to 800,000 clones in the sample, approximately 74% were seen once. This clonotype originated in a woman aged 25 to 39 in good health. The sample comprised memory CD4+ T cells sorted from blood. As to subset: CD45RA-negative fraction. This chain connects TRBV11-2 to TRBJ1-1; unclear D gene. The chain's CDR3 is CASSSNMNTEAFF. In DNA, the CDR3 is TGTGCCAGCAGCTCTAATATGAACACTGAAGCTTTCTTT.